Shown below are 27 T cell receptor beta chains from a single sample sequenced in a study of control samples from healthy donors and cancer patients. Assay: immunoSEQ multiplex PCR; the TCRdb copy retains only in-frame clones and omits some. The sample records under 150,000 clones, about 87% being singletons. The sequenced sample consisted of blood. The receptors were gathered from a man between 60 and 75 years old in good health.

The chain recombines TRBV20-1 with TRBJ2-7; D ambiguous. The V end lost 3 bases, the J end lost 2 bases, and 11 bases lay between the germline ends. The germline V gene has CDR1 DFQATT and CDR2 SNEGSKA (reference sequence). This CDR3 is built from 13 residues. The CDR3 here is CSASSGIAYEQYF. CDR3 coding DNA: TGCAGTGCTAGTAGTGGGATCGCCTACGAGCAGTACTTC.

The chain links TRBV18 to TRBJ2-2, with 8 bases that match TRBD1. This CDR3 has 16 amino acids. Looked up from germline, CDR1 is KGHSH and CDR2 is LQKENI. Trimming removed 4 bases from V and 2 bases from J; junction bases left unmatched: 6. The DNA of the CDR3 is TGTGCCAGCTCACTAGGGACAGGAGAAAACACCGGGGAGCTGTTTTTT. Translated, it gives CASSLGTGENTGELFF.

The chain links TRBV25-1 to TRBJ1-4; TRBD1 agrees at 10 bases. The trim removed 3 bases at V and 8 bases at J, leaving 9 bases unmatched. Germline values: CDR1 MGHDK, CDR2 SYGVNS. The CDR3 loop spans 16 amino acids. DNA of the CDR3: TGTGCCAGCAGTGATGGGGACAGGGGCTTTGGGGAAAAACTGTTTTTT. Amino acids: CASSDGDRGFGEKLFF.

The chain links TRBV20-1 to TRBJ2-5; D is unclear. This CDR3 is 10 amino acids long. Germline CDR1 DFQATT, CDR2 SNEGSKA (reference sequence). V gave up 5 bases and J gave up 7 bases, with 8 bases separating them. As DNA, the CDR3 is TGCAGTGCTGACCCAGGGACCCAGTACTTC. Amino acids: CSADPGTQYF.

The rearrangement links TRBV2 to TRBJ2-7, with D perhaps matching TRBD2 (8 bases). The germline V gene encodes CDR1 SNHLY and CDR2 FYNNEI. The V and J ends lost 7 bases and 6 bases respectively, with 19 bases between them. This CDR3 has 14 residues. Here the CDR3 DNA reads TGTGCCAGCATGGGGACAGTCCGGGGGGGCGAGCAGTACTTC. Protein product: CASMGTVRGGEQYF.

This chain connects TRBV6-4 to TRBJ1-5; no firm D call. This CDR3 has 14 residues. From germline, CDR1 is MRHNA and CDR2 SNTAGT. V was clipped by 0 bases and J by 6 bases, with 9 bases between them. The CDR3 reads CASSDSRVFQPQHF. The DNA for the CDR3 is TGTGCCAGCAGTGACTCGAGGGTTTTTCAGCCCCAGCATTTT.

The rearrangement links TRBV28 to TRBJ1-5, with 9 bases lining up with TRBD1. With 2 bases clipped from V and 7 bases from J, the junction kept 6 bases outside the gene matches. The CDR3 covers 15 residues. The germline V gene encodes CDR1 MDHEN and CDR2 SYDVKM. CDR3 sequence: CASSLGTGRVQPQHF. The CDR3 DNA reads TGTGCCAGCAGTTTAGGGACAGGGCGCGTGCAGCCCCAGCATTTT.

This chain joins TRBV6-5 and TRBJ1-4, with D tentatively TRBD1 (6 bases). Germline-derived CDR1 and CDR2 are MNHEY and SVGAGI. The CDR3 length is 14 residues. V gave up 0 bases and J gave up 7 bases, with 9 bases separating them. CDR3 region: CASSYSQGSEKLFF. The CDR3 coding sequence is TGTGCCAGCAGTTACTCGCAGGGGAGTGAAAAACTGTTTTTT.

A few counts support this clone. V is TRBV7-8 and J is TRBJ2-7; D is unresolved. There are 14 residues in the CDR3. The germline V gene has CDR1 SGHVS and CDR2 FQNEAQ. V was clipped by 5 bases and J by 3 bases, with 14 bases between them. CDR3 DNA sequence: TGTGCCAGCAGCCAAACCGACGGAAACTACGAGCAGTACTTC. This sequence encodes CASSQTDGNYEQYF. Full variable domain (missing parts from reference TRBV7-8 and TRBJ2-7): GAGVSQSPRYKVAKRGQDVALRCDPISGHVSLFWYQQALGQGPEFLTYFQNEAQLDKSGLPSDRFFAERPEGSVSTLKIQRTQQEDSAVYLCASSQTDGNYEQYFGPGTRLTVT.

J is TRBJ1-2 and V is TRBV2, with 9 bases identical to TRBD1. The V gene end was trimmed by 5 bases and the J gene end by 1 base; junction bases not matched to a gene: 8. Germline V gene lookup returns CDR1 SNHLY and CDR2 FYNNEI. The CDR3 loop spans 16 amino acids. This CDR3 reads CASSPGAGQGNYGYTF. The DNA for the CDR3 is TGTGCCAGCAGTCCGGGTGCGGGACAGGGTAACTATGGCTACACCTTC.

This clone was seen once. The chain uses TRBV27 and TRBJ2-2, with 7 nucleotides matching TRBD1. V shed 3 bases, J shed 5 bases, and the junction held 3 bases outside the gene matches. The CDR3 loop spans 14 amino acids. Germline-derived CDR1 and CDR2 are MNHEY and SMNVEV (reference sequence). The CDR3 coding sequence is TGTGCCAGCAGTTTTACAGGGGTTACCGGGGAGCTGTTTTTT. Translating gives CASSFTGVTGELFF.

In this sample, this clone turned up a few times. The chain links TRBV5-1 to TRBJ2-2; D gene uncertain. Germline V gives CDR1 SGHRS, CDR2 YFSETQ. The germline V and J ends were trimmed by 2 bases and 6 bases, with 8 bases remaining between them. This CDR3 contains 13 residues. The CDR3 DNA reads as TGCGCCAGCAGCTTTTATGAGTCCGGGGAGCTGTTTTTT. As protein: CASSFYESGELFF.

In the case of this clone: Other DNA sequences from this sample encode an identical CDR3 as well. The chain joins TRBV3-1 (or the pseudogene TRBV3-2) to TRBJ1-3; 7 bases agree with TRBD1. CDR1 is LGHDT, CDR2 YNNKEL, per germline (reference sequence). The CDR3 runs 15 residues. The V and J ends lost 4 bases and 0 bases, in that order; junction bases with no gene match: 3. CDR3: CASSLGTVSGNTIYF. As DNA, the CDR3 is TGTGCCAGCAGCCTGGGGACAGTCTCTGGAAACACCATATATTTT.

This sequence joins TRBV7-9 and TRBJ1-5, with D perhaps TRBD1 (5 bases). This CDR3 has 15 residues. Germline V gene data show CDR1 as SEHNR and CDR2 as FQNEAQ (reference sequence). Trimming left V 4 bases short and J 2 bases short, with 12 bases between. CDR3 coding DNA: TGTGCCAGCAGCTCATCGGCCAGGGGCAATCAGCCCCAGCATTTT. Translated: CASSSSARGNQPQHF.

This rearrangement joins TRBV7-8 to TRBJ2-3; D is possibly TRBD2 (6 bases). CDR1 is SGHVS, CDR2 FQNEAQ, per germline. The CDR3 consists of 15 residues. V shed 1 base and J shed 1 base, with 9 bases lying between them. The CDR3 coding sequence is TGTGCCAGCAGCTTAGATGGCGGGGGCACAGATACGCAGTATTTT. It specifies CASSLDGGGTDTQYF.

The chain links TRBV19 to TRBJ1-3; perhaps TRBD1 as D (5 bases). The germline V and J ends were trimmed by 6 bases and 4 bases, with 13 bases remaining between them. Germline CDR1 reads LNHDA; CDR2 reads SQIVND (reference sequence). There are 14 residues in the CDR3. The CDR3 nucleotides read TGTGCCAGTAGCCAGACAGCGTCCGGAAACACCATATATTTT. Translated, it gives CASSQTASGNTIYF.

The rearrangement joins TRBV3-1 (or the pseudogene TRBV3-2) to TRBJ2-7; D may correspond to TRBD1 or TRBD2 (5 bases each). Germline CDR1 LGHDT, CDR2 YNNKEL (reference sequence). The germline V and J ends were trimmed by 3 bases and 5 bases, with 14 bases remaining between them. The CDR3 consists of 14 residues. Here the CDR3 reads CASSQPGRQNEQYF. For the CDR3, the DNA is TGTGCCAGCAGCCAGCCGGGACGTCAAAACGAGCAGTACTTC.

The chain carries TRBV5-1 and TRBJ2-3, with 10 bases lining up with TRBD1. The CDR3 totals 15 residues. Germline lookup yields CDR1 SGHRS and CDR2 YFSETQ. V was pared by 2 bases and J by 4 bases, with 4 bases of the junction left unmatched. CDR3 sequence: CASSFRDRGPDTQYF. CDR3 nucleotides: TGCGCCAGCAGCTTCCGGGACAGGGGTCCAGATACGCAGTATTTT.

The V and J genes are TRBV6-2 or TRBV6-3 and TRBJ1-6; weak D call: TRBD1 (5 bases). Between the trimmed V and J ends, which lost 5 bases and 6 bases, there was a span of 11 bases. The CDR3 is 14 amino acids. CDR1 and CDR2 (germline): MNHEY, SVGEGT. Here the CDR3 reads CASSDGTANSPLHF. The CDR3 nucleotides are TGTGCCAGCAGTGACGGGACGGCTAATTCACCCCTCCACTTT.

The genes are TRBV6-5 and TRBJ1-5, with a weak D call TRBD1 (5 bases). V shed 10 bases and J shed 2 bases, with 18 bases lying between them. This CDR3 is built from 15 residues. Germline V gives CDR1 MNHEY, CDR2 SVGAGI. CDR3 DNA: TGTGCCAAATTAATCCGGGACCAAGGCAATCAGCCCCAGCATTTT. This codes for CAKLIRDQGNQPQHF.

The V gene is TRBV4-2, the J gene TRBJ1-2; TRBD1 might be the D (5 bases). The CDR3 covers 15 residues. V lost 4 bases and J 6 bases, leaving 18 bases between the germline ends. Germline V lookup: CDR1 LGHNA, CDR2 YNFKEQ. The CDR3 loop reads CASSPIQGDQHGYTF. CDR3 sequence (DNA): TGTGCCAGCAGCCCGATTCAGGGTGATCAGCATGGCTACACCTTC.

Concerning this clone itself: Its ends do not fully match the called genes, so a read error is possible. CDR3 protein: CASRLGPSGANVLTF. In DNA form, the CDR3 reads TGTGCCAGCAGGTTAGGGCCCTCTGGGGCCAACGTCCTGACTTTC. The chain employs TRBV7-9 and TRBJ2-6; D not resolved. Germline CDR1 and CDR2: SEHNR and FQNEAQ (reference sequence). CDR3 size: 15 residues.

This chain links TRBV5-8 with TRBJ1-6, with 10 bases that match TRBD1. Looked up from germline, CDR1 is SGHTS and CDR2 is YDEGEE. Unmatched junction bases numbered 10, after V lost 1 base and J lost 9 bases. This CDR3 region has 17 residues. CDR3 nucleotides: TGTGCCAGCAGCTTGTTAGAAGGGGACAGGGGTATTTCACCCCTCCACTTT. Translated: CASSLLEGDRGISPLHF.

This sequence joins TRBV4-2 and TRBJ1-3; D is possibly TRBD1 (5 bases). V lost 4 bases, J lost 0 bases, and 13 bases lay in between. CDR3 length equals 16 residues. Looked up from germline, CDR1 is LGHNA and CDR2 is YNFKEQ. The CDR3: CASSPRAGISGNTIYF. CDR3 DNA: TGTGCCAGCAGCCCCCGAGCAGGGATCTCTGGAAACACCATATATTTT.

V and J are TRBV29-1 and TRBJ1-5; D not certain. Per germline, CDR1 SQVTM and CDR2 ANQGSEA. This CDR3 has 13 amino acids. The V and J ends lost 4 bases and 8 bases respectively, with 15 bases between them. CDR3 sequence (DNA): TGCAGCGTTGTTCCCCCCCCGTCGAAGCCCCAGCATTTT. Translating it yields CSVVPPPSKPQHF.

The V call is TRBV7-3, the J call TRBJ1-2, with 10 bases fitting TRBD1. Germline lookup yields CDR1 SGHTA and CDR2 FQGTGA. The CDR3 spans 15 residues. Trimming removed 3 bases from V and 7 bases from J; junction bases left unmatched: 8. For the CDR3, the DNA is TGTGCCAGCAGCTTCGGGACAGGGGAGGGAGGTGGCTACACCTTC. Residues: CASSFGTGEGGGYTF.

The CDR3 sequence: CASSYSLSSEQYF. CDR3 coding DNA: TGTGCCAGCAGTTACAGTCTGAGCAGCGAGCAGTACTTC. This rearrangement joins TRBV6-5 to TRBJ2-7; D remains unclear. Germline CDR1 reads MNHEY; CDR2 reads SVGAGI. The CDR3 is made up of 13 amino acids. V dropped 2 bases and J dropped 6 bases, with 11 bases sitting between them.